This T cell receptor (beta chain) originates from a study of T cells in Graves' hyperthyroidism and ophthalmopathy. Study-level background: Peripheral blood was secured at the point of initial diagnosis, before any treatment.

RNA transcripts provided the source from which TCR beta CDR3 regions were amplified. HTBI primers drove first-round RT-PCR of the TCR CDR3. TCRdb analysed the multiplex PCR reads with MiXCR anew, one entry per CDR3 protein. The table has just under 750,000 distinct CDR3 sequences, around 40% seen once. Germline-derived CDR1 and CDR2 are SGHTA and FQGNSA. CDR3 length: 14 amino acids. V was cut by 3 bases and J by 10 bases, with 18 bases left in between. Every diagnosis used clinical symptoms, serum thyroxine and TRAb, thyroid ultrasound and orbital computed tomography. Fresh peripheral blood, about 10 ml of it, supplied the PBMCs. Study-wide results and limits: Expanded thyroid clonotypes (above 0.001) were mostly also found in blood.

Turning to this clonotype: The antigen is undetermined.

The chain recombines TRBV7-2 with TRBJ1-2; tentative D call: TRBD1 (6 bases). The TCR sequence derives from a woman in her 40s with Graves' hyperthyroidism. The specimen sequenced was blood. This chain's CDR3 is CASSLKGGGASYTF. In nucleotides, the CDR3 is TGTGCCAGCAGCTTGAAAGGCGGGGGGGCGTCCTACACCTTC.